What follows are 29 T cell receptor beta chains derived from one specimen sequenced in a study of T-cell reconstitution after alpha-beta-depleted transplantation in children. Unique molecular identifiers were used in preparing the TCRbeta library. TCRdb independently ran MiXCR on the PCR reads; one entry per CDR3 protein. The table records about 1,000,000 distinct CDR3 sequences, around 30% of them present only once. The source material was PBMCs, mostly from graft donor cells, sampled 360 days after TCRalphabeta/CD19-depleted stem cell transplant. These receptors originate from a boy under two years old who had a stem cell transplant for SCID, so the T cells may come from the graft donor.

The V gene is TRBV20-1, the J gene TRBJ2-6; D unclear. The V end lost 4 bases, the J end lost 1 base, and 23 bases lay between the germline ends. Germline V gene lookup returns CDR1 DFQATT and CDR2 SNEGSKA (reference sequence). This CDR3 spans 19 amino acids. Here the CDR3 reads CSAKNRASTEGSGANVLTF. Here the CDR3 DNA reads TGCAGTGCTAAAAACCGGGCCTCAACTGAAGGGTCTGGGGCCAACGTCCTGACTTTC.

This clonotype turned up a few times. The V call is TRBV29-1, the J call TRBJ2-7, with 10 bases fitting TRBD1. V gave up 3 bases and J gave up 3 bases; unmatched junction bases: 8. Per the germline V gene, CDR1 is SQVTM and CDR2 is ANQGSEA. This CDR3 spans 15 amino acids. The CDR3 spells CSVEVPGQGLYEQYF. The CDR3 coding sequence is TGCAGCGTTGAGGTACCGGGACAGGGGCTCTACGAGCAGTACTTC.

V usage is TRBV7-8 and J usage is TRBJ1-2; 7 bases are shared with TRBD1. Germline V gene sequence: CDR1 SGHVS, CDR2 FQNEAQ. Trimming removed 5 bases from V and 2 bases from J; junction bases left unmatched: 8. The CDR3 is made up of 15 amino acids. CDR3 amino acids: CASSGKGAINYGYTF. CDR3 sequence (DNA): TGTGCCAGCAGCGGCAAGGGGGCAATCAACTATGGCTACACCTTC.

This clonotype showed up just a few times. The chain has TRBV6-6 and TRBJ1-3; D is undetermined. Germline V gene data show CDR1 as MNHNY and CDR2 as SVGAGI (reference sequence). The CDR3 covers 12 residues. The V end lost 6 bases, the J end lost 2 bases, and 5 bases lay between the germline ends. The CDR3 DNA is TGTGCCAGCAGGGAACCTGGAAACACCATATATTTT. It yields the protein CASREPGNTIYF.

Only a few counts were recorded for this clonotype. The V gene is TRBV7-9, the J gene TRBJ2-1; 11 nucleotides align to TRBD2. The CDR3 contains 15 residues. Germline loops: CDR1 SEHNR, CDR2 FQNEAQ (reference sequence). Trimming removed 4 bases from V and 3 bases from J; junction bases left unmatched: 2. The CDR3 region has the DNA TGTGCCAGCAGCTGGGGACTAGCGGTCTACAATGAGCAGTTCTTC. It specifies CASSWGLAVYNEQFF.

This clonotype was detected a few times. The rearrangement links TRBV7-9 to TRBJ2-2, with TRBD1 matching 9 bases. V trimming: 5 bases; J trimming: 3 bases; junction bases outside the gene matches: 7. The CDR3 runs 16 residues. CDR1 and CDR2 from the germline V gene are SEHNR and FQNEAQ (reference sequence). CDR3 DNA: TGTGCCAGCAGCACGCCGAGGACAGGGGACACCGGGGAGCTGTTTTTT. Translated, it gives CASSTPRTGDTGELFF.

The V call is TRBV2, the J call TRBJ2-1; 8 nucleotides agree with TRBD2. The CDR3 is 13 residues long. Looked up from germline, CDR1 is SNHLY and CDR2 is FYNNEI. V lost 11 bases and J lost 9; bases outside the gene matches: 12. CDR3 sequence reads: CAASSGGLVEQFF. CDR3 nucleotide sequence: TGTGCCGCCTCATCGGGGGGGCTAGTTGAGCAGTTCTTC.

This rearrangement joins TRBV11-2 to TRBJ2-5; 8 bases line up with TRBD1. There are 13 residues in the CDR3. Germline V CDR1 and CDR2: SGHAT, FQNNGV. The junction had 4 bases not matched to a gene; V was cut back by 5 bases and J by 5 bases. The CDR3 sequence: CASSGQGWETQYF. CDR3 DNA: TGTGCCAGCAGCGGACAGGGTTGGGAGACCCAGTACTTC.

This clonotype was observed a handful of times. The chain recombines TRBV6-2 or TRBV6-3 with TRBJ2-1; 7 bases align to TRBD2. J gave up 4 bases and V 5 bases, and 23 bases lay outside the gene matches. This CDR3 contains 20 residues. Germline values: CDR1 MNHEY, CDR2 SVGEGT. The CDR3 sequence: CASSPNTRPRLSSGYNEQFF. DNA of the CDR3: TGTGCCAGCAGTCCCAATACTAGGCCCAGGTTGTCTAGCGGTTACAATGAGCAGTTCTTC.

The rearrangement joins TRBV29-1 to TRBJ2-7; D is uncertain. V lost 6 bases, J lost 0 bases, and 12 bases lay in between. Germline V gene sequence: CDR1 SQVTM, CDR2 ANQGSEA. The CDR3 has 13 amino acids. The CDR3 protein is CSVGSVSSYEQYF. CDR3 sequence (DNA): TGCAGCGTAGGAAGTGTCAGCTCCTACGAGCAGTACTTC.

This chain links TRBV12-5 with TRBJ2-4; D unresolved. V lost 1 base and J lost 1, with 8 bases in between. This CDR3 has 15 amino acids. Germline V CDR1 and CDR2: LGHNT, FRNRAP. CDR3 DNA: TGTGCTAGTGGTTTGGCGGTGCCGGCCAAAAACATTCAGTACTTC. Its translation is CASGLAVPAKNIQYF.

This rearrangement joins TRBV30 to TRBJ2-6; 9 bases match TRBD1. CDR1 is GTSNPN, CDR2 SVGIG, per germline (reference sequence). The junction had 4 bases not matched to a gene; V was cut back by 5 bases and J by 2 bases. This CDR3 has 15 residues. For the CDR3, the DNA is TGTGCCTGGGACAGGGGGAACACTGGGGCCAACGTCCTGACTTTC. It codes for CAWDRGNTGANVLTF.

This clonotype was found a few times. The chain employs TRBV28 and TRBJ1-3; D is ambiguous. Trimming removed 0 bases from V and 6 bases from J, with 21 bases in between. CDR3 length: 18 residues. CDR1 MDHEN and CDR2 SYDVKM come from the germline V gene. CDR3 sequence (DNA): TGTGCCAGCAGTTTATGGGGGAAGCCCTTACTAAAGGAAAACACCATATATTTT. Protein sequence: CASSLWGKPLLKENTIYF.

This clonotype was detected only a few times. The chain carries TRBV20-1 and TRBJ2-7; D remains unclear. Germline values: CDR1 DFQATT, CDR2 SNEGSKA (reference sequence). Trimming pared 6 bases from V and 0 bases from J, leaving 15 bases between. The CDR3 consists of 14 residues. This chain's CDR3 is CSALRVGISYEQYF. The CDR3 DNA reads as TGCAGTGCCCTAAGGGTGGGCATCTCCTACGAGCAGTACTTC.

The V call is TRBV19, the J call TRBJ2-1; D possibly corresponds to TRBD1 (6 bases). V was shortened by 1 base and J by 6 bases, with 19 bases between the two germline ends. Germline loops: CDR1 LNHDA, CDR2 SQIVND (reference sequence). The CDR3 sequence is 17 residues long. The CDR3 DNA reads TGTGCCAGTAGTATAGGGGCCTACCGGGACAATCTCAATGAGCAGTTCTTC. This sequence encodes CASSIGAYRDNLNEQFF.

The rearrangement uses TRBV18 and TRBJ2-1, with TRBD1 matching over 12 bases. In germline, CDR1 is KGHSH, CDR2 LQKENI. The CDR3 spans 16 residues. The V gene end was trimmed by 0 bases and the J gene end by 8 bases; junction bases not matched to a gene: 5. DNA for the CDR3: TGTGCCAGCTCACCACCGTTGGGACAGGGGGCCTATGAGCAGTTCTTC. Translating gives CASSPPLGQGAYEQFF.

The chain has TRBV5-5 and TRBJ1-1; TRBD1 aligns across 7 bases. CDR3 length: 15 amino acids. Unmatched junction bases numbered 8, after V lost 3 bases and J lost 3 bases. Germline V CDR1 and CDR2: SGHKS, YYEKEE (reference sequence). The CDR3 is CASSSNHRGDTEAFF. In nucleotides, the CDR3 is TGTGCCAGCAGCTCCAATCACAGGGGCGACACTGAAGCTTTCTTT.

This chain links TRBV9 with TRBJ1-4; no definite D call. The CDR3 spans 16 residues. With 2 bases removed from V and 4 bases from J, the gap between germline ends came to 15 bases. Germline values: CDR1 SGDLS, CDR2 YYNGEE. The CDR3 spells CASSVGLRGGNEKLFF. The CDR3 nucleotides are TGTGCCAGCAGCGTCGGACTGCGTGGAGGTAATGAAAAACTGTTTTTT.

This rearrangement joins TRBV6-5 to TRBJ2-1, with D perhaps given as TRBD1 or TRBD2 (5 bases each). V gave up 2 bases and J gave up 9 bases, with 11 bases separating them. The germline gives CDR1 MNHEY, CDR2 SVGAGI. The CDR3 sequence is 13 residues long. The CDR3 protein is CASSYGGVGEQFF. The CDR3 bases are TGTGCCAGCAGTTACGGGGGAGTAGGTGAGCAGTTCTTC.

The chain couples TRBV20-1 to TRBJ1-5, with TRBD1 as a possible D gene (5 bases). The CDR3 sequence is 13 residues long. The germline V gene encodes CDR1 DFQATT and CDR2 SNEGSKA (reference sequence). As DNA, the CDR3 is TGCGGAGGCCAAGTGGACAAGGTCGGGCCCCAGCATTTT. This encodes CGGQVDKVGPQHF.

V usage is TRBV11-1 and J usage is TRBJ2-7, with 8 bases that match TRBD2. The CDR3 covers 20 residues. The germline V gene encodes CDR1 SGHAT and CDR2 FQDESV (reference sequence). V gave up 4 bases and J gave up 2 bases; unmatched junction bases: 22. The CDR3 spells CASSSPNREPPAGDPYEQYF. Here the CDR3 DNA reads TGTGCCAGCAGCTCACCTAACAGGGAACCCCCAGCGGGGGACCCCTACGAGCAGTACTTC. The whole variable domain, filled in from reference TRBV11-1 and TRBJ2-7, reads EAEVAQSPRYKITEKSQAVAFWCDPISGHATLYWYRQILGQGPELLVQFQDESVVDDSQLPKDRFSAERLKGVDSTLKIQPAELGDSAMYLCASSSPNREPPAGDPYEQYFGPGTRLTVT.

The CDR3 reads CASSWTGDSPLHF. CDR3 DNA: TGTGCCAGCAGCTGGACAGGGGATTCACCCCTCCACTTT. The chain recombines TRBV7-9 with TRBJ1-6, with 9 bases matching TRBD1. Germline CDR1 SEHNR, CDR2 FQNEAQ (reference sequence). The CDR3 sequence is 13 residues long. V lost 4 bases to trimming and J lost 8 bases; unmatched junction nucleotides: 0.

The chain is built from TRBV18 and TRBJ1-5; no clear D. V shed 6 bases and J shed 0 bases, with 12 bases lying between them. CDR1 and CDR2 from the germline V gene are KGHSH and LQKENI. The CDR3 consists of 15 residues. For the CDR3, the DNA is TGTGCCAGCTCTCTTCTTAAGGGTAGCAATCAGCCCCAGCATTTT. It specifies CASSLLKGSNQPQHF.

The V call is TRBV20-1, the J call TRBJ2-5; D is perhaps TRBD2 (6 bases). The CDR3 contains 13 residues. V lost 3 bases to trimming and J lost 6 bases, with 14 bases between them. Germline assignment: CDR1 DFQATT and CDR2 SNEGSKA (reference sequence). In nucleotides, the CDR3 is TGCAGTGCTAGGGGGAGGCTAGGAAAGACCCAGTACTTC. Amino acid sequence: CSARGRLGKTQYF.

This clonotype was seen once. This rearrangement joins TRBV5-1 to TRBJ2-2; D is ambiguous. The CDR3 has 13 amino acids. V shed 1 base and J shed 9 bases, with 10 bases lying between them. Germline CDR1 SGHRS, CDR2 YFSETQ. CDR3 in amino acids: CASSLQGNRELFF. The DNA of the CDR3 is TGCGCCAGCAGCTTGCAAGGGAATCGGGAGCTGTTTTTT.

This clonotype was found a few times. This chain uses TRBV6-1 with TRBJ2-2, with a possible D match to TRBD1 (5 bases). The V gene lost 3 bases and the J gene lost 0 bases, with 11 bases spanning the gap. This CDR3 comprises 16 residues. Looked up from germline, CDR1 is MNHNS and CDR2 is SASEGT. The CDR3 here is CASSDGHPTNTGELFF. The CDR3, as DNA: TGTGCCAGCAGTGATGGACACCCAACGAACACCGGGGAGCTGTTTTTT.

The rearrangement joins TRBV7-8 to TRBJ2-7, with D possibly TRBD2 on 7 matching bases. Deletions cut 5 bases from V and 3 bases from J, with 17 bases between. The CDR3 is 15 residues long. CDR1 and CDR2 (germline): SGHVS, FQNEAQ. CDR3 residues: CASSEVPGGYYEQYF. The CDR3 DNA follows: TGTGCCAGCAGCGAAGTCCCGGGGGGCTACTACGAGCAGTACTTC.

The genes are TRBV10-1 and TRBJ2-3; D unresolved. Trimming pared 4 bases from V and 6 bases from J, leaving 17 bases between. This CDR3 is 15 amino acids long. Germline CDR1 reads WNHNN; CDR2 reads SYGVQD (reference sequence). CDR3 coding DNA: TGCGCCAGCAGTGCTGATCCGCTAAGGGCGGATACGCAGTATTTT. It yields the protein CASSADPLRADTQYF.

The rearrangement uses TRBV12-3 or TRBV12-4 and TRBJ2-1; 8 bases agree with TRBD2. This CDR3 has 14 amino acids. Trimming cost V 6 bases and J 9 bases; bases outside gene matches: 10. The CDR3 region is CASRPQRGLGEQFF. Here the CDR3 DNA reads TGTGCCAGCAGGCCCCAGCGGGGGCTGGGTGAGCAGTTCTTC.